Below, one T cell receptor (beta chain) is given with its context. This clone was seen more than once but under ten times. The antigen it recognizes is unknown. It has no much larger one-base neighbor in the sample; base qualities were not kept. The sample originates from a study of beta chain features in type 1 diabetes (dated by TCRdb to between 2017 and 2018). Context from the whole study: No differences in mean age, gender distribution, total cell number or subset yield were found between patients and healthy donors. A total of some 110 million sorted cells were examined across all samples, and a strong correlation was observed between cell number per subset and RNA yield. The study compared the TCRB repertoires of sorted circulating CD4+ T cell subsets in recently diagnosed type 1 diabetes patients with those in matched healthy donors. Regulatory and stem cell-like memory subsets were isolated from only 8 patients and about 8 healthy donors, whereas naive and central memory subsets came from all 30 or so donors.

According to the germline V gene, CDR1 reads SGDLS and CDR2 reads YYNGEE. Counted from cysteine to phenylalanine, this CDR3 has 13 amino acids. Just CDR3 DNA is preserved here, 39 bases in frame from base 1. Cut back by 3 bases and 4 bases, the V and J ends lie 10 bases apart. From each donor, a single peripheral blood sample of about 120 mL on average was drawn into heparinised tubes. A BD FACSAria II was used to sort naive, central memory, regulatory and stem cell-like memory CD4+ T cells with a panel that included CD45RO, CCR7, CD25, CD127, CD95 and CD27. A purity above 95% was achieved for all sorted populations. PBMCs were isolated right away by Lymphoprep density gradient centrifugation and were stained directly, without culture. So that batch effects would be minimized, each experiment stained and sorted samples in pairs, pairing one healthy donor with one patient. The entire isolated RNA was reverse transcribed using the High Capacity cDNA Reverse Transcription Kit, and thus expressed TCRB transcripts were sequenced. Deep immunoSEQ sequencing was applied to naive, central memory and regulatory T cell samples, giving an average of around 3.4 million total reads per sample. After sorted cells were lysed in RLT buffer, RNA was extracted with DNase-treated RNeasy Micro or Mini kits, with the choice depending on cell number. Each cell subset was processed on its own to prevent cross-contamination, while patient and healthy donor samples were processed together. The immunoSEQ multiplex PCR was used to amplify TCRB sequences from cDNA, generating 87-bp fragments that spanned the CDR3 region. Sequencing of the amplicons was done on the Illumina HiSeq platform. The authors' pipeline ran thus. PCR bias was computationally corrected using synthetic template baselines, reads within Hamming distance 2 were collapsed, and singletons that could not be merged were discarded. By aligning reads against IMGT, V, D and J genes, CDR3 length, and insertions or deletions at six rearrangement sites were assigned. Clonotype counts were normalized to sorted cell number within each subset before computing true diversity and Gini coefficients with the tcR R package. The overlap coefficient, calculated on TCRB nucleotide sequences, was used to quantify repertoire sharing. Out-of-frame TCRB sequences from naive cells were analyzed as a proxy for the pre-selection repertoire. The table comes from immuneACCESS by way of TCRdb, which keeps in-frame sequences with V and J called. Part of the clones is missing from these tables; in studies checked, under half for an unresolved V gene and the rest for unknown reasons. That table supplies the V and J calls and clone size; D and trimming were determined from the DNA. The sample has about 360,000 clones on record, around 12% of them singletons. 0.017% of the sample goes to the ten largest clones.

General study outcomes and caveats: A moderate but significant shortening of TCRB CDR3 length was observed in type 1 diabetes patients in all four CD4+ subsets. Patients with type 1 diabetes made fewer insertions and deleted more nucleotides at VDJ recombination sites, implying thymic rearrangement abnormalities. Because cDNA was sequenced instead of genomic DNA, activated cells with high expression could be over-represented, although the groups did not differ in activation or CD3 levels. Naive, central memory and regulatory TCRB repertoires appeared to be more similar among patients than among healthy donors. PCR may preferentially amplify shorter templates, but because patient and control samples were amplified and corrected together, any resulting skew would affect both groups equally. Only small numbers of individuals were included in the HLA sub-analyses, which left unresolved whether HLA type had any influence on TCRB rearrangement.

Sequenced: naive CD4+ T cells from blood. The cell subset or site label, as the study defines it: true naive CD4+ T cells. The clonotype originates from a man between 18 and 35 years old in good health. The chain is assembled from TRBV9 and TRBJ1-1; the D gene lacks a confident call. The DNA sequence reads TGTGCCAGCAGCGCCCGGGAAACCACTGAAGCTTTCTTT. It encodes CASSARETTEAFF.